The 16 T cell receptor beta chains presented below share a single source sample, sequenced in a study of T-cell memory formation after mild COVID-19. TCRdb recomputed calls from the 5' RACE reads with MiXCR, one row per CDR3 protein. The table lists more than 110,000 distinct CDR3 sequences, under 30% of them singletons. The specimen was PBMCs or a T cell subset sorted from them (not recorded which). The receptor set was obtained from an adult woman who had mild COVID-19 (a few samples of this study predate the infection). Cell type and time point are not known.

This clonotype was counted between two and nine times. The chain employs TRBV7-8 and TRBJ2-5; 10 bases line up with TRBD2. The germline gives CDR1 SGHVS, CDR2 FQNEAQ. The CDR3 consists of 15 residues. V shed 4 bases and J 4 bases; nucleotides not matched to a gene: 6. CDR3 loop: CASSSPQREGETQYF. CDR3 in DNA: TGTGCCAGCAGCTCCCCGCAGCGGGAGGGAGAGACCCAGTACTTC.

This chain links TRBV6-6 with TRBJ1-1; D not certain. The CDR3 is made up of 13 amino acids. Trimming cost V 1 base and J 6 bases, with 9 bases left between them. The germline V gene has CDR1 MNHNY and CDR2 SVGAGI (reference sequence). The CDR3 is CASSYFSTAEAFF. DNA of the CDR3: TGTGCCAGCAGTTACTTTTCTACAGCTGAAGCTTTCTTT.

This clonotype was seen more than once but under ten times. The chain has TRBV7-2 and TRBJ2-1, with TRBD2 identical over 12 bases. The junction had 10 bases not matched to a gene; V was cut back by 5 bases and J by 5 bases. CDR1 and CDR2 from the germline V gene are SGHTA and FQGNSA. The CDR3 is 17 residues long. The CDR3 DNA is TGTGCCAGCAGCCTTCCCCCTAGCGGGAGGGCCGACAATGAGCAGTTCTTC. Residues: CASSLPPSGRADNEQFF.

This clonotype appeared many times. The chain joins TRBV4-1 to TRBJ2-3, with 7 nucleotides matching TRBD2. Germline V gene lookup returns CDR1 MGHRA and CDR2 YSYEKL. This CDR3 is 18 amino acids long. The V gene end was trimmed by 2 bases and the J gene end by 1 base; junction bases not matched to a gene: 12. The DNA of the CDR3 is TGCGCCAGCAGCCAACCCCCAGACGTTGCGGGGGGCACAGATACGCAGTATTTT. Residues: CASSQPPDVAGGTDTQYF.

In its sample, this clonotype was seen a few times. This chain connects TRBV6-1 to TRBJ2-3, with 7 positions matching TRBD1. Trimming removed 2 bases from V and 3 bases from J; junction bases left unmatched: 14. CDR3 size: 18 residues. Germline V CDR1 and CDR2: MNHNS, SASEGT. The CDR3 coding sequence is TGTGCCAGCAGTGAATACGGAGTAACAGGGGAGAGGACAGATACGCAGTATTTT. Residues: CASSEYGVTGERTDTQYF.

V gene TRBV6-6 combines with J gene TRBJ1-1, with D maybe TRBD1 (6 bases). Trimming removed 0 bases at V and 10 bases at J, with 12 bases between. Germline lookup yields CDR1 MNHNY and CDR2 SVGAGI (reference sequence). The length of the CDR3 is 13 residues. CDR3 amino acids: CASSYSVGAGAFF. The CDR3 region has the DNA TGTGCCAGCAGTTACTCGGTGGGGGCCGGAGCTTTCTTT.

V gene TRBV27 combines with J gene TRBJ2-3, with a tentative D call TRBD1 (5 bases). The CDR3 covers 12 residues. V shed 2 bases and J shed 5 bases, with 5 bases lying between them. The V gene's germline CDR1 is MNHEY and CDR2 SMNVEV (reference sequence). The CDR3 loop is CASSLQGDTQYF. DNA for the CDR3: TGTGCCAGCAGTTTACAGGGAGATACGCAGTATTTT.

This clonotype occurred a few times. V and J are TRBV20-1 and TRBJ2-1, with 10 bases identical to TRBD2. V gave up 2 bases and J gave up 2 bases; unmatched junction bases: 3. This CDR3 contains 15 residues. Germline CDR1 and CDR2: DFQATT and SNEGSKA (reference sequence). CDR3 bases: TGCAGTGCTAGAAACCTAGCGGGAGCCTACAATGAGCAGTTCTTC. The encoded protein is CSARNLAGAYNEQFF.

The chain is built from TRBV5-1 and TRBJ2-7; 10 positions agree with TRBD2. The V gene's germline CDR1 is SGHRS and CDR2 YFSETQ. J lost 3 bases, V lost 4 bases, and 7 bases had no gene match. The CDR3 contains 15 residues. CDR3 in DNA: TGCGCCAGCAGCCGGACTAGCGGTGCCCACTACGAGCAGTACTTC. Its protein product is CASSRTSGAHYEQYF.

The chain couples TRBV28 to TRBJ2-1, with no clear D. This CDR3 comprises 12 residues. V shed 3 bases and J shed 6 bases, with 6 bases lying between them. Germline V gene lookup returns CDR1 MDHEN and CDR2 SYDVKM. DNA of the CDR3: TGTGCCAGCAGTTTCGAGGTCAATGAGCAGTTCTTC. Its protein product is CASSFEVNEQFF. The complete variable domain, with remaining parts taken from reference TRBV28 and TRBJ2-1, reads DVKVTQSSRYLVKRTGEKVFLECVQDMDHENMFWYRQDPGLGLRLIYFSYDVKMKEKGDIPEGYSVSREKKERFSLILESASTNQTSMYLCASSFEVNEQFFGPGTRLTVL.

V gene TRBV5-6 combines with J gene TRBJ2-3; TRBD1 matches at 8 bases. CDR1 is SGHDT, CDR2 YYEEEE, per germline. The CDR3 is 15 residues long. The ends lost 4 bases at V and 3 bases at J; junction bases unmatched: 7. CDR3 bases: TGTGCCAGCAGCCCCGGACAGGGCGTAACAGATACGCAGTATTTT. Protein sequence: CASSPGQGVTDTQYF.

V gene TRBV29-1 combines with J gene TRBJ2-1, with 12 bases fitting TRBD2. V shed 6 bases, J shed 2 bases, and the junction held 2 bases outside the gene matches. The CDR3 consists of 14 residues. Germline V gene data show CDR1 as SQVTM and CDR2 as ANQGSEA. CDR3 sequence: CSVRLAGAYNEQFF. In nucleotides, the CDR3 is TGCAGCGTCAGACTAGCGGGAGCCTACAATGAGCAGTTCTTC.

V is TRBV11-2 and J is TRBJ2-3; D is uncertain. Germline V gene data show CDR1 as SGHAT and CDR2 as FQNNGV. This CDR3 has 15 residues. Trimming took off 1 base at V and 2 bases at J, with 10 bases between the two ends. The CDR3 DNA is TGTGCCAGCAGCTTAGTAGGGTTGAACACAGATACGCAGTATTTT. It translates to CASSLVGLNTDTQYF.

The V gene is TRBV4-3, the J gene TRBJ2-7; 7 bases line up with TRBD2. The trim removed 0 bases at V and 5 bases at J, leaving 10 bases unmatched. The CDR3 extends over 16 amino acids. Germline V gene sequence: CDR1 LGHNA, CDR2 YSLEER. CDR3 DNA: TGCGCCAGCAGCCAAGATCTGATGCGGGAGAGACACGAGCAGTACTTC. The encoded protein is CASSQDLMRERHEQYF.

The sample holds a few counts of this clonotype. The chain carries TRBV2 and TRBJ2-5; a possible D gene is TRBD1 (6 bases). The CDR3 sequence is 17 residues long. The germline V and J ends were trimmed by 2 bases and 2 bases, with 18 bases remaining between them. Germline loops: CDR1 SNHLY, CDR2 FYNNEI. Written as DNA, the CDR3 is TGTGCCAGCAGTGAAAGGGGCCAGGGAAGGGGGCAAGAGACCCAGTACTTC. Its protein is CASSERGQGRGQETQYF.

There are a few counts of this clonotype. The J gene is TRBJ2-3, the V gene TRBV12-3 or TRBV12-4, with D possibly being TRBD2 (6 bases). This CDR3 contains 17 residues. The V end lost 6 bases, the J end lost 5 bases, and 24 bases lay between the germline ends. The CDR3 sequence: CASSRGVGGRAEDTQYF. The CDR3 nucleotides read TGTGCCAGCAGCCGAGGTGTGGGAGGCAGGGCTGAAGATACGCAGTATTTT.